This T cell receptor (beta chain) was documented in a study of control samples from healthy donors and cancer patients (dated by TCRdb to the early 2020s). The library came from the immunoSEQ multiplex PCR assay. TCRdb carries this immuneACCESS record with in-frame sequences only. Its versions omit some clonotypes, under half of them owing to an unresolved V gene in the studies checked, with the rest unexplained. The sample contains about 44,000 clones, 70% to 75% of them found a single time. The ten largest clones take up 17% of the sample. V loses 7 bases of germline sequence and J loses 2 bases, and the interval between the two ends is 12 bases. CDR1 and CDR2 were assigned from the germline V gene as MGHDK and SYGVNS. The cysteine opens and the phenylalanine closes a CDR3 of 13 amino acids. Left in the record is the CDR3 DNA by itself, 39 bases read in frame from the first base. With regard to this clone: Its antigen is still unknown. Base qualities are not at hand, and no much larger clone is one base apart.

Recombination linked TRBV25-1 to TRBJ2-7; matching of 5 bases hints at TRBD1 as the D gene. This clonotype was sampled from a male donor with melanoma. The sample was formalin-fixed, paraffin-embedded tissue. The CDR3 reads CASTPAGTYEQYF. The DNA sequence is TGTGCCAGCACCCCCGCAGGGACCTACGAGCAGTACTTC.